This T cell receptor beta chain was identified during a study of T cells in Graves' hyperthyroidism and ophthalmopathy. The study, taken as a whole, reports: Most thyroid clonotypes with frequency above 0.001 were detected in blood.

It was RNA transcripts that yielded the amplified TCR beta CDR3 regions. The HTBI primer set served for first-round RT-PCR of the TCR CDR3. TCRdb reanalysed the multiplex PCR reads using MiXCR and keeps one entry per CDR3 protein. Here the sample spans hundreds of thousands of distinct CDR3 sequences, approximately 25% being singletons. Looked up from germline, CDR1 is MNHEY and CDR2 is SVGAGI. CDR3 length: 15 residues. This clonotype was found many times. Its antigen remains unidentified. An end of the junction differs from the germline gene, which may be a read error. Ophthalmopathy patients had Clinical Activity Score at least 3, NOSPECS grade at least 4, duration under 3 months. PBMCs were derived from about 9.1 ml fresh peripheral blood.

Material for sequencing was blood. The receptor comes from a woman aged 40 to 50 with Graves' ophthalmopathy. V and J are TRBV6-5 and TRBJ2-2; TRBD1 matches at 7 bases. The CDR3 DNA is TGTGCCAACAGTTACCGGGCAGGGGGAATCGGGGAGCTGTTTTTT. Protein: CANSYRAGGIGELFF.